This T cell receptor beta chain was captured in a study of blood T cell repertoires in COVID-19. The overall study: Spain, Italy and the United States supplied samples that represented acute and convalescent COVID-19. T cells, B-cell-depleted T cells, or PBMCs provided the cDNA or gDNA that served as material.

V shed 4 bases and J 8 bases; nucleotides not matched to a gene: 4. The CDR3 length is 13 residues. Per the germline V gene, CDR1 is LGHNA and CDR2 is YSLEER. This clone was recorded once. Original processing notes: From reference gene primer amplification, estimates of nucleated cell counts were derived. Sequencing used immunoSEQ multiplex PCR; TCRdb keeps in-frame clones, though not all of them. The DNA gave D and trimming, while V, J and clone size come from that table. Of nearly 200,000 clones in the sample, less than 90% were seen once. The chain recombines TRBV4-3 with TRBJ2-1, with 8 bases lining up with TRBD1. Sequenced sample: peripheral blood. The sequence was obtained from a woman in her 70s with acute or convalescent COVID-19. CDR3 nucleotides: TGCGCCAGCAGCCCAAGGACAGGGTATGAGCAGTTCTTC. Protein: CASSPRTGYEQFF.